This T cell receptor (beta chain) was captured in a study of early T cells in non-severe SARS-CoV-2 infection. MiXCR, applied by TCRdb to the 5' RACE reads, yields one record per CDR3 protein. The data show around 26,000 distinct CDR3 sequences, 4% to 4.5% seen once. By sample share, this clonotype is medium-sized (0.01 to 0.1%). Deletions cut 6 bases from V and 4 bases from J, with 23 bases between. This CDR3 has 16 residues. Germline V gene lookup returns CDR1 SQVTM and CDR2 ANQGSEA. Sequencing used whole blood. The source of this sequence is an adult who was a healthcare worker with PCR-confirmed SARS-CoV-2 infection or an uninfected control (not recorded which). The chain employs TRBV29-1 and TRBJ2-3, with a weak D call TRBD2 (5 bases). CDR3: CSVVGLLGQAPDTQYF. The CDR3 nucleotides read TGCAGCGTCGTGGGCCTACTAGGGCAGGCACCAGATACGCAGTATTTT.